This T cell receptor (beta chain) comes out of a study of human T cells and chemical hapten exposure (dated by TCRdb to the early 2020s). About the study as a whole: For sensitization, 2% DPC in acetone was applied to a roughly 2 cm by roughly 2 cm area of upper inner arm skin. Throughout the study period of around 24 weeks, patients also received therapeutic DPC doses to the scalp every week. Patch testing on the upper back used Finn chambers containing 0.01% DPC, with scoring done after 6 days according to International Contact Dermatitis Research Group standards. Alopecia areata with under or over 50% scalp involvement, alopecia totalis and alopecia universalis were represented in the patient cohort, which was mostly female. Libraries were pooled for sequencing, and per-sample TCR yields varied mainly because of small differences in library volumes within the pool. The study tracked peripheral blood TCR repertoire changes in vivo during primary and secondary sensitization to the hapten diphenylcyclopropenone (DPC) in alopecia patients. Patient blood was sampled pre-sensitization (week 0) and at 2, 6 and about 24 weeks after DPC sensitization. For TCR sequencing, blood came from 25 to 35 alopecia patients at anywhere from one to four time points (pre-sensitization, 2, 6 and 24 weeks).

At the junction V is shortened by 6 bases and J by 3 bases; bases outside the gene matches: 8. Inclusive of the bounding cysteine and phenylalanine, the CDR3 is 14 residues long. Only the CDR3 DNA is retained, 42 bases long and in frame from the first base. Results the study describes overall, beyond this receptor: Compared with pre-sensitization or healthy control sets, expanded TCRs formed significantly more large CDR3 similarity clusters, which is consistent with antigen-driven responses. After repeated subsampling, changes were observed in the strength of the expansion versus patch-test correlation and in the threshold at which the correlation became significant. DPC sensitization did not change the number of TCRs with a frequency above 1 in 1000, and there was no evidence of changes in global repertoire structure. Patch test score correlated positively with the number of PT1 expanded TCRs, reaching significance at thresholds 8, 16 and 32 but not at 4. Because all patients had alopecia, a presumed autoimmune disease, the immune response of the patients might differ from that of healthy individuals.

The label giving this sample's time point can be read as: pre-sensitization, week 0. The treatment or condition tag for this specimen amounts to: therapeutic diphenylcyclopropenone sensitization with weekly scalp DPC. At each patch-test visit, blood was drawn before the patch test was applied. To be eligible, patients had to be aged 18 to 70, diagnosed with alopecia and judged suitable for DPC therapy, while pregnant patients were excluded. Total RNA was extracted from unfractionated whole blood collected in Tempus Blood RNA tubes. Library construction relied on RACE. Reads for this sample came from a NextSeq 500. During library preparation, unique molecular identifiers were attached to individual cDNA molecules so that TCRs could be counted in a quantitative, reproducible way. Both TCR alpha and TCR beta chains were sequenced from each blood RNA sample. As for the original processing: The median number of TCRs per sample was roughly 98,000, ranging from about 23,224 to 700,000. The Decombinator software suite was used to annotate the V, J and CDR3 of the TCR reads. Every sample was subsampled to the same number of TCRs (28,000) for the PS versus PT1 abundance plots. Expanded TCRs were defined as absent before sensitization and observed at least eight times at the 2-week time point. TCRdb handled the public reads itself, with Q25 trimming in fastp and clone calling in MiXCR, and kept productive beta chains. Every entry covers one CDR3 protein and lists the most common genes and DNA from its rows. The authors' filters were not applied to this entry. This sample holds about 260,000 distinct CDR3 sequences; 7% to 10% were observed only once. Approximately 2.2% of the sample lies in the top ten.

To note about this clonotype: What antigen it recognizes has not been identified. No qualities accompany the bases; no much larger clone lies one base away.

Source: whole blood, taken in connection with sensitization to the hapten diphenylcyclopropenone (DPC). The rearrangement combines TRBV12-3 or TRBV12-4 with TRBJ2-7; 7 bases in the junction line up with TRBD1. This TCR derives from a woman between 40 and 55 years old with alopecia areata. Some clones in this sample may be carry-over from other donors' samples. The DNA sequence reads TGTGCCAGCAGCCCCGGGACAGCGTTCTACGAGCAGTACTTC. Translation gives CASSPGTAFYEQYF.